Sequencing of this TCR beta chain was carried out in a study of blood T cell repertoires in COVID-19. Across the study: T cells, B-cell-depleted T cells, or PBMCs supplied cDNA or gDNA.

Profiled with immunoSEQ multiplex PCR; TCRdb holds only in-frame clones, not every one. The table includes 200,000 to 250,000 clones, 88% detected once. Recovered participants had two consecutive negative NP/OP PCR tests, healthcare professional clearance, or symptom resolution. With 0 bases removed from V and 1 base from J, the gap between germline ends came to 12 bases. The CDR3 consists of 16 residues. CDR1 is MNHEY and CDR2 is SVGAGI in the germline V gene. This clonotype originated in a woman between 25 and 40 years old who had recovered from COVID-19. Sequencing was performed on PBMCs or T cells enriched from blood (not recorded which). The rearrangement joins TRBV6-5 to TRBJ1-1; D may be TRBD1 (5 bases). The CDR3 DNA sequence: TGTGCCAGCAGTTACTCCCCAGGGCGCTCGAACACTGAAGCTTTCTTT. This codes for CASSYSPGRSNTEAFF.